A selection of T cell receptor beta chains follows, all from one sample in a study of regulatory T cells in long-lasting Graves disease. TCRdb redid the calling of the multiplex PCR reads with MiXCR, one entry per CDR3 protein. In the table there are 350,000 to 450,000 distinct CDR3 sequences, around a fifth of which are singletons. The sample consisted of peripheral blood mononuclear cells (PBMCs), taken when the disease was refractory, from a patient treated with antithyroid drugs. All receptors come from a female donor with Graves disease. Each CDR3 is given with its conserved first and last residue. D genes are given only for firm matches. Where a row states a size, it is once, few, many or the class of an expanded clone; other rows omit it.

v_call,clone_size,j_call,d_call,cdr3_nt,cdr3_aa
TRBV28,many,TRBJ1-2,NA,TGTGCCAGCAGTTTAAGACTGGGCAGTAACTATGGCTACACCTTC,CASSLRLGSNYGYTF
TRBV13,many,TRBJ1-1,TRBD1,TGTGCCAGCAGCATCCACAGGGGGGACATGAACACTGAAGCTTTCTTT,CASSIHRGDMNTEAFF
TRBV20-1,few,TRBJ2-7,NA,TGCAGTGCTAGAGACCCTAGGGACTACGAGCAGTACTTC,CSARDPRDYEQYF
TRBV7-2,many,TRBJ1-1,NA,TGTGCCAGCAGCATAAGTGGGTGGTACGGCAACACTGAAGCTTTCTTT,CASSISGWYGNTEAFF
TRBV29-1,many,TRBJ1-4,TRBD1,TGCAGCGTTCGCCGGGACAGGGGTGAAAAACTGTTTTTT,CSVRRDRGEKLFF
TRBV29-1,many,TRBJ2-5,NA,TGCAGCGTTGAAGCGGCCAGGAACCAAGAGACCCAGTACTTC,CSVEAARNQETQYF
TRBV19,NA,TRBJ2-7,NA,TGTGCCAGTGGTCCGACAGTCTGGGCCTACGAGCAGTACTTC,CASGPTVWAYEQYF
TRBV7-8,NA,TRBJ1-5,NA,TGTGGCAGCAGCTTAGTAGTGGGGGATCAGCCCCAGCATTTT,CGSSLVVGDQPQHF
TRBV7-3,many,TRBJ2-5,TRBD1,TGTGCCAGCAGGCCGGACAGGGGTTGTGGGCAAGAGACCCAGTACTTC,CASRPDRGCGQETQYF
TRBV18,NA,TRBJ2-3,TRBD1,TGTGCCAGCTCAAGGACAGGGAAGTTGGATACGCAGTATTTT,CASSRTGKLDTQYF
TRBV25-1,many,TRBJ2-7,NA,TGTGCCAGCAACACCCTCAGGGACTCCCTGGGCGTTAGCTCCTACGAGCAGTACTTC,CASNTLRDSLGVSSYEQYF
TRBV2,many,TRBJ2-7,TRBD2,TGTGCCAGCAGGGGACTAGCGGGGCGTCGTGAGCAGTACTTC,CASRGLAGRREQYF
TRBV6-1,many,TRBJ1-1,TRBD1,TGTGCCAGCAGTCGGACAGGGTACACTGAAGCTTTCTTT,CASSRTGYTEAFF
TRBV27,NA,TRBJ2-7,NA,TGTGCCAGCAGTAAGAGATCAGGTCTTGACTACGAGCAGTACTTC,CASSKRSGLDYEQYF
TRBV5-1,few,TRBJ2-7,NA,TGCGCCAGCAGCTTGTCTATGCAGGTTGACTCCTACGAGCAGTACTTC,CASSLSMQVDSYEQYF
TRBV3-1,NA,TRBJ2-2,NA,TGTGCCAGCAGCCAAGTAGGAGAAACCGGGGAGCTGTTTTTT,CASSQVGETGELFF
TRBV29-1,few,TRBJ1-4,NA,TGCAGCGTTGAAGATGAGCGATATGCAACTAATGAAAAACTGTTTTTT,CSVEDERYATNEKLFF
TRBV7-9,few,TRBJ2-6,NA,TGTGCCAGCAGCTTAGGGGGGTTTTGGGAGGCTGGGGCCAACGTCCTGACTTTC,CASSLGGFWEAGANVLTF
TRBV19,NA,TRBJ2-2,NA,TGTGCCAGTAGTGAGGGGAGGACCGGGGAGCTGTTTTTT,CASSEGRTGELFF
TRBV12-3/TRBV12-4,many,TRBJ2-7,TRBD1,TGTGCCAGCAGTTTATCCAGGACAGGGGGGGACGAGCAGTACTTC,CASSLSRTGGDEQYF
TRBV20-1,few,TRBJ2-2,NA,TGCAGTGCCACACCGCTAATAAACACCGGGGAGCTGTTTTTT,CSATPLINTGELFF
TRBV5-4,many,TRBJ2-5,NA,TGTGCCAGCAGCGTGGTGTCCCAAGAGACCCAGTACTTC,CASSVVSQETQYF
TRBV29-1,many,TRBJ2-7,TRBD2,TGCAGCGCACTAGCGGGGGGCTACGAGCAGTACTTC,CSALAGGYEQYF
TRBV12-3/TRBV12-4,many,TRBJ2-7,NA,TGTGCCAGCAGTTTACCGGGGAACAACTACGAGCAGTACTTC,CASSLPGNNYEQYF
TRBV28,NA,TRBJ1-1,NA,TGTGCCAGCAGTACTACAATTTCGGGCCACGGCAACACTGAAGCTTTCTTT,CASSTTISGHGNTEAFF